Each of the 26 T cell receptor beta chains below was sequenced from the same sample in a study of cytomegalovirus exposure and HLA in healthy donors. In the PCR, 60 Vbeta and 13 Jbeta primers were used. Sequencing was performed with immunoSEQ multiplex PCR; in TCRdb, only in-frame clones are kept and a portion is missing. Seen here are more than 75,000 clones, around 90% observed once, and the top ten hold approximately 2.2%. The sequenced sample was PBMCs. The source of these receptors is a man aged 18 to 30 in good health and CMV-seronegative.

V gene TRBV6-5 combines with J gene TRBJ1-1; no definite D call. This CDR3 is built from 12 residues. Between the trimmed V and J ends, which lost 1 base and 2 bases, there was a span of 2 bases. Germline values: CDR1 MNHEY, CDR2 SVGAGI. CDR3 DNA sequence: TGTGCCAGCAGTTACTTAAACACTGAAGCTTTCTTT. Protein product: CASSYLNTEAFF.

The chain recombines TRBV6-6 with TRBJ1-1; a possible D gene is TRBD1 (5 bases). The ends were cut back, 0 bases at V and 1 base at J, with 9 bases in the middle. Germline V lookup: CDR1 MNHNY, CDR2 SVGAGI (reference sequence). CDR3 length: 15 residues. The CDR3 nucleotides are TGTGCCAGCAGTTACTCAATAGGACAGAACACTGAAGCTTTCTTT. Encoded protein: CASSYSIGQNTEAFF.

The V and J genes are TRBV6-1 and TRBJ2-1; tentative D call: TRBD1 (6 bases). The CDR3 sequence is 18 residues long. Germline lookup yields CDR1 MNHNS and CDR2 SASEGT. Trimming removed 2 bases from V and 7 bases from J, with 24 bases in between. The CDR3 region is CASSETPLTGNPWNEQFF. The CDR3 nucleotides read TGTGCCAGCAGTGAAACCCCGCTTACAGGGAACCCTTGGAATGAGCAGTTCTTC.

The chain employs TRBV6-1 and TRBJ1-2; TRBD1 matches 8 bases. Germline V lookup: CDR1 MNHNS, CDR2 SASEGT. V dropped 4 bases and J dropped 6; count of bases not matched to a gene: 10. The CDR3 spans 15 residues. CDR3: CASSVGGSGGDGYTF. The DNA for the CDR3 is TGTGCCAGCAGTGTTGGGGGGTCAGGGGGCGATGGCTACACCTTC.

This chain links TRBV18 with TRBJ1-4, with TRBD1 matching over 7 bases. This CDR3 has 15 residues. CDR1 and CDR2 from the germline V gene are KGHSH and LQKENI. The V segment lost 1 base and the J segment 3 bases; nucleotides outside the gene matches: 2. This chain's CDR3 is CASSPRGQPNEKLFF. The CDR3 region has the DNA TGTGCCAGCTCACCACGGGGACAGCCTAATGAAAAACTGTTTTTT.

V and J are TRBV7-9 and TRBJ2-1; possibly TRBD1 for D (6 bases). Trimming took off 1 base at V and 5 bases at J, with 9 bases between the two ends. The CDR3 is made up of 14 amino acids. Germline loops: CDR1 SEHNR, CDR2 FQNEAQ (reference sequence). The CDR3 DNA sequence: TGTGCCAGCAGCTTAGGGAAGGGGGACAATGAGCAGTTCTTC. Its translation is CASSLGKGDNEQFF.

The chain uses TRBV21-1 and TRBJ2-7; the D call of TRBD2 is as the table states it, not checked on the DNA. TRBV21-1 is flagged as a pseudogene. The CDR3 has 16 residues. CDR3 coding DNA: TGTGCCAGCTCTAGACTCGGGGGAGTTCTATTACACGAGCAGTGCTTC. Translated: CASSRLGGVLLHEQCF.

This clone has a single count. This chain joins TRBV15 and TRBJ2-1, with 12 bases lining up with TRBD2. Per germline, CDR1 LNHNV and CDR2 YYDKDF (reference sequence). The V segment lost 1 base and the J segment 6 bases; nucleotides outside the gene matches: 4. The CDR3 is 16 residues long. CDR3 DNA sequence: TGTGCCACCAGCAGAGGCCTAGCGGGAGGGGCCAATGAGCAGTTCTTC. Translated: CATSRGLAGGANEQFF.

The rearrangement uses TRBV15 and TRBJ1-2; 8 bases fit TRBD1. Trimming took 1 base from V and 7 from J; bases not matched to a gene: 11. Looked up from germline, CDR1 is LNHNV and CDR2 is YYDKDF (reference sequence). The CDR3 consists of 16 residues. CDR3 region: CATSRVGRGQDPGYTF. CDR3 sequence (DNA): TGTGCCACCAGCAGAGTAGGGAGGGGACAGGACCCTGGCTACACCTTC.

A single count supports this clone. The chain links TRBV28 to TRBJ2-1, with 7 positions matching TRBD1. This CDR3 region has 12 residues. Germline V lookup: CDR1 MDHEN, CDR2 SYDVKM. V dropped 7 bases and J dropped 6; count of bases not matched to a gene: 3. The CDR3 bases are TGTGCCAGCAATAGACAGGGCAATGAGCAGTTCTTC. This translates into CASNRQGNEQFF.

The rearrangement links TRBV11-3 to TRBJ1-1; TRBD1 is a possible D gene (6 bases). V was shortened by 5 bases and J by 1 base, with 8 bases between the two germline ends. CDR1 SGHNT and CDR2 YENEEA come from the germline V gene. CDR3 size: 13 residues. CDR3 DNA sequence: TGTGCCAGCAGCGTACAGGGGAACACTGAAGCTTTCTTT. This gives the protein CASSVQGNTEAFF.

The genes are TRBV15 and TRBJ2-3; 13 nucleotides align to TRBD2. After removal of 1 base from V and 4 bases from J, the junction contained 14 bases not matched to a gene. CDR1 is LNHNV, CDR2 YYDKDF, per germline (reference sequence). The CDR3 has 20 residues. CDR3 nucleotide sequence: TGTGCCACCAGCAGAGTACTAGCGGGAGGGCCCTCAGTGCGAGCAGATACGCAGTATTTT. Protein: CATSRVLAGGPSVRADTQYF.

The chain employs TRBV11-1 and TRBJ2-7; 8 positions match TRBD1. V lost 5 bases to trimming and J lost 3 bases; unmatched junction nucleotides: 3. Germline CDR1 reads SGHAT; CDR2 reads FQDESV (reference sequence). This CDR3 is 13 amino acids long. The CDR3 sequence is CASSRGQGYEQYF. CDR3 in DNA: TGTGCCAGCAGCCGTGGACAGGGCTACGAGCAGTACTTC.

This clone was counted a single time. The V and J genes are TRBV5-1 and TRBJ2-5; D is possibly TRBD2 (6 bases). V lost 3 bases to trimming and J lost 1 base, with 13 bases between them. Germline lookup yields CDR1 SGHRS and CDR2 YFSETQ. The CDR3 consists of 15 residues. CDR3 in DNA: TGCGCCAGCAGCTCACTGGGACTCCCCCAAGAGACCCAGTACTTC. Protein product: CASSSLGLPQETQYF.

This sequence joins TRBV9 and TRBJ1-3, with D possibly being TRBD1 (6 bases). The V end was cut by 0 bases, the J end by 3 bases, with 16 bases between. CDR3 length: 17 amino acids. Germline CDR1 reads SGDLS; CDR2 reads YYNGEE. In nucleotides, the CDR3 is TGTGCCAGCAGCGTAGGGGGACTAGGGGGAGTTGGAAACACCATATATTTT. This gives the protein CASSVGGLGGVGNTIYF.

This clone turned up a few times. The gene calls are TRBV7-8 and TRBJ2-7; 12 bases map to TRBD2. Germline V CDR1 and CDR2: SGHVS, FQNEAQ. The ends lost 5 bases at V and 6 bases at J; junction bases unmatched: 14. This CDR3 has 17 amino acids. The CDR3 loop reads CASSVRLAGALVREQYF. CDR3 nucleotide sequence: TGTGCCAGCAGCGTCCGACTAGCGGGAGCTTTAGTGCGCGAGCAGTACTTC. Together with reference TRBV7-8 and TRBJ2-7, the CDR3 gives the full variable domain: GAGVSQSPRYKVAKRGQDVALRCDPISGHVSLFWYQQALGQGPEFLTYFQNEAQLDKSGLPSDRFFAERPEGSVSTLKIQRTQQEDSAVYLCASSVRLAGALVREQYFGPGTRLTVT.

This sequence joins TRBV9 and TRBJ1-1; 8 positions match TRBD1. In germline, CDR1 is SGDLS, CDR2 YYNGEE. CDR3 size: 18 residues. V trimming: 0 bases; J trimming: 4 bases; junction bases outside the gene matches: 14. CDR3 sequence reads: CASSVEVAGGARSTEAFF. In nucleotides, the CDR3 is TGTGCCAGCAGCGTAGAGGTGGCAGGGGGCGCCAGGAGCACTGAAGCTTTCTTT.

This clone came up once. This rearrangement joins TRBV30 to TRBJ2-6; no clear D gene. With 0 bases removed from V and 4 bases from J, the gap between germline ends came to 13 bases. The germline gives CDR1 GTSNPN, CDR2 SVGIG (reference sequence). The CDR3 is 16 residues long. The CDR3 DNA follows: TGTGCCTGGAGTGTAGTCCCAGGCGCCGGGGCCAACGTCCTGACTTTC. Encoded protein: CAWSVVPGAGANVLTF.

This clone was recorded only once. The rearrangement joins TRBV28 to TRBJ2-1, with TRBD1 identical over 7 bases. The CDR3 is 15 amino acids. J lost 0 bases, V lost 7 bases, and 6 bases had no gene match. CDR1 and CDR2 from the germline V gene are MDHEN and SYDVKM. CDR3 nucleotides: TGTGCCAGCACCTACAGGGGCAGCTCCTACAATGAGCAGTTCTTC. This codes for CASTYRGSSYNEQFF. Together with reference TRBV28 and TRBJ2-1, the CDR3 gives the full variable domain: DVKVTQSSRYLVKRTGEKVFLECVQDMDHENMFWYRQDPGLGLRLIYFSYDVKMKEKGDIPEGYSVSREKKERFSLILESASTNQTSMYLCASTYRGSSYNEQFFGPGTRLTVL.

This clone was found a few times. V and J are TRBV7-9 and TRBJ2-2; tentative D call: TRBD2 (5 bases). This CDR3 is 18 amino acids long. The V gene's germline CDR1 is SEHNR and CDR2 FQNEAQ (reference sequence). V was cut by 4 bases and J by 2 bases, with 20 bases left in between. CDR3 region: CASSSPSEAQTNTGELFF. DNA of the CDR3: TGTGCCAGCAGCTCACCCTCGGAGGCACAGACCAACACCGGGGAGCTGTTTTTT.

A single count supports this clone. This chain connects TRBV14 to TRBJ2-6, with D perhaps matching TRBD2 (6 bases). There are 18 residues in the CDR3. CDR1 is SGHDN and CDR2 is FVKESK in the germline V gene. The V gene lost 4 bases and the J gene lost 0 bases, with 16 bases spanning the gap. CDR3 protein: CASSPYGGLSSGANVLTF. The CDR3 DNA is TGTGCCAGCAGCCCATATGGGGGGTTAAGCTCTGGGGCCAACGTCCTGACTTTC.

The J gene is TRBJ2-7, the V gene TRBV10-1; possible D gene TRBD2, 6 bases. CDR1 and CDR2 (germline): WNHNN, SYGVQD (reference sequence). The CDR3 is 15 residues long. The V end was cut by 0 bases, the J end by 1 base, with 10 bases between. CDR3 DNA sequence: TGCGCCAGCAGTGAGTCGGACGGACTATCCTACGAGCAGTACTTC. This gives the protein CASSESDGLSYEQYF.

The CDR3 DNA reads as TGTGCCAGCAGCTTAGGCCGGGCCTACGAGCAGTACTTC. The encoded protein is CASSLGRAYEQYF. This rearrangement joins TRBV11-3 to TRBJ2-7; D remains unclear. From germline, CDR1 is SGHNT and CDR2 YENEEA. Trimming took off 1 base at V and 2 bases at J, with 6 bases between the two ends. This CDR3 spans 13 amino acids.

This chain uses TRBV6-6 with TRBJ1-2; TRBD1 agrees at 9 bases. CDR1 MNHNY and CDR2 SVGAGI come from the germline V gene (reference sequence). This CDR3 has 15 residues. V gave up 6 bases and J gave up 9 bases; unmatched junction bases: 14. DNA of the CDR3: TGTGCCAGCAGAAGTCTACAGGGGGCGCTTGACCGCTACACCTTC. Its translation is CASRSLQGALDRYTF.

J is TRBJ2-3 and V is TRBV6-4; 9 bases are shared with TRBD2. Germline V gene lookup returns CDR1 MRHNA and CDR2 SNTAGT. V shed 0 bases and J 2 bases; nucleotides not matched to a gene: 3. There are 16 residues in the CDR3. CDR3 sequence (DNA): TGTGCCAGCAGTGACTCTGCGGGAGGGGCCACAGATACGCAGTATTTT. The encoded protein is CASSDSAGGATDTQYF.

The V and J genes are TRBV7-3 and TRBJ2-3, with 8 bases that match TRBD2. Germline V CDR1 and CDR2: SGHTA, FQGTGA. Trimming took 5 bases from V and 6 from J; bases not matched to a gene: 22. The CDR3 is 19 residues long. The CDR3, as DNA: TGTGCCAGCAGCCGAATAGGCCTAATTAGTAGCGGGAACCCCGATACGCAGTATTTT. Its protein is CASSRIGLISSGNPDTQYF.